This T cell receptor (beta chain) is from a study of blood T cell repertoires in COVID-19. Across the whole study: Spain, Italy and the United States supplied samples that represented acute and convalescent COVID-19. PBMCs, B-cell-depleted T cells, or T cells provided the cDNA or gDNA that made up the material.

Original processing methods: Nucleated cell number was recorded as an estimate derived from reference gene primer amplification. TCRdb keeps only in-frame clones here, not all; method: immunoSEQ multiplex PCR. For V, J and clone size, that table is used; D and trimming come from the DNA. This sample has around 110,000 clones, with roughly nine tenths found just once. The CDR3 sequence is 15 residues long. V lost 2 bases and J 9 bases, leaving 17 bases between the germline ends. Per the germline V gene, CDR1 is SGHRS and CDR2 is YFSETQ. This chain joins TRBV5-1 and TRBJ1-4; TRBD1 might be the D (5 bases). The sequence came from a man between 35 and 55 years old with acute or convalescent COVID-19. The sequencing sample was made of peripheral blood. The CDR3 bases are TGCGCCAGCAGCTTTACGGGTCTGGGGGGTCAAAAACTGTTTTTT. Protein sequence: CASSFTGLGGQKLFF.